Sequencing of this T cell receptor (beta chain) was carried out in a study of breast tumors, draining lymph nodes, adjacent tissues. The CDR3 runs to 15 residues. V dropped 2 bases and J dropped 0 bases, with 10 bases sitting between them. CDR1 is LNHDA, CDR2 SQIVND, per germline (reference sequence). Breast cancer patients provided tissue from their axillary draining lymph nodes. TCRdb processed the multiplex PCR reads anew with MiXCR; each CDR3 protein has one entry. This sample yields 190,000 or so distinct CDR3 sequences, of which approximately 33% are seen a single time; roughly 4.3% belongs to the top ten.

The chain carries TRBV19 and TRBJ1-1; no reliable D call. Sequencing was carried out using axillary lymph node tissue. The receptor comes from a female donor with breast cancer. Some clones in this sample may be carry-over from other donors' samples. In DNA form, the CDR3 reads TGTGCCAGTAGTATAAGAACCGGGTTGAACACTGAAGCTTTCTTT. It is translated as CASSIRTGLNTEAFF.